One T cell receptor (beta chain) is described in this entry. This clone's antigen is unknown. No much larger clone exists at a distance of one base, and base qualities are not known. The record originates from a study of blood T cells in healthy people across ages (dated by TCRdb to the mid-2010s). In the study overall: In model experiments, template switching captured roughly one uniquely barcoded TCR beta cDNA molecule for every two T cells. Four age groups were formed from the donors: young (average roughly 15 years), middle-aged (approximately 40), aged (approximately 60) and long-lived (approximately 78). For two donors (one aged 18 to 29 and one aged 80 or older), the study analyzed two additional independent replicas of 1 million unique cDNA reads from the same blood draw. The study measured age-related changes in TCR beta repertoire diversity using deep sequencing normalized with unique cDNA molecular identifiers.

CDR1 and CDR2, looked up from the germline V gene (reference sequence), are DFQATT and SNEGSKA. The CDR3 numbers 15 residues from cysteine through phenylalanine. The entry retains the CDR3 DNA only, 45 bases that are in frame from base 1. Libraries came from 5' RACE. Sequencing instrument: Illumina HiSeq 2500. A second PCR of about 6 to 11 cycles was performed with a sample-barcoded 5' primer and a J-beta primer mix. A template-switch 5' adaptor carrying 12 random nucleotides introduced a unique molecular identifier onto each TCR beta cDNA molecule. Each sample yielded at least 2.5 million CDR3-containing paired-end reads. All of the RNA was converted into first-strand cDNA using the Mint cDNA synthesis kit, with a TRBC-specific oligonucleotide serving as the primer. Following uracil-DNA glycosylase treatment, all cDNA underwent a first 18-cycle PCR with the universal primers M1SS and BC2_uni_R. As for how the authors treated the data: For normalization, 1 million high-quality reads, each with a distinct molecular identifier, were randomly selected from each sample. Reads with shared molecular identifiers were discarded instead of being binned into consensus sequences. MiTCR, set to a Q25 quality threshold and the strictest error-elimination algorithm, was used for CDR3 identification, clonotype clustering and error correction. A nonparametric unseen species model with Euler transformation was used to estimate a lower bound on total TCR beta diversity. In-frame beta chains were kept once TCRdb had trimmed the public reads at Q25 with fastp and called clones with MiXCR. Entries that share a CDR3 protein sequence are merged under the most common genes and DNA. TCRdb's processing, not the authors', yielded these V and J calls. The sample table lists more than 750,000 distinct CDR3 sequences, about 29% of them with a count of one. The top ten constitute around 9.6% of the sample.

Study-level results and caveats: Observed TCR beta diversity per million T cells fell roughly linearly with age, and a significant reduction was already apparent by age roughly 40. Estimates of total diversity based on one million sequenced T cells were considered lower bounds and underestimates. Because profiling used bulk unsorted PBMCs, naive and antigen-experienced compartments could not be compared conclusively. Because the CMV infection status of the donors was unknown, age-related changes in expanded clonotypes may potentially have been confounded. Compared with the aged group, more naive CD4+ T cells, fewer expanded clones and increased TCR diversity were shown by the long-lived group, suggesting age selection. Observed TCR beta diversity correlated strongly with the percentage of naive T cells measured by flow cytometry.

The donors were some 39 Caucasian individuals from Russia, aged 6 to 90 years, who were systemically healthy. Approximately 9 milliliters of peripheral blood were collected from each donor into EDTA-treated Vacutainer tubes. Ficoll-Paque density-gradient centrifugation was used to isolate PBMCs, with at least 6.5 million obtained per sample. Trizol reagent was used to extract total RNA from the PBMCs, yielding at least 6 micrograms per sample. For every donor, flow cytometry on a PBMC aliquot measured the percentage of naive CD45RAhigh/CD27high T cells. The sample was also linked to a second study, of T cells of mothers and their children. As that second paper reports: The donors were nine systemically healthy Caucasian individuals, made up of three mothers and their six children. cDNA synthesis used all of the extracted RNA, with about 1.5 ug of RNA in each 15 ul reaction. In the second PCR, the M1S primer added sample barcodes and 2-4 random nucleotides. Over 8 million TCR beta CDR3 reads came from each mother, compared with 3.3 million or so reads from each child. Thymic selection similarly shapes TCR recombination output in related and unrelated pairs, with minor effect from inherited differences. Related mother-child pairs always showed normalized repertoire overlap that was slightly higher than in unrelated mother-child pairs, though the difference was never significant. No persistent microchimeric T cell clones were found, with a detection sensitivity of approximately 100 clones per million clonotypes. The study used deep NGS to compare TCR beta repertoires of mothers and children, seeking features distinguishing related mother-child pairs from unrelated individuals. On average, the children were around 11 +/- 4 years old, while the mothers were about 40 +/- 4 years old. Libraries were sequenced on Illumina HiSeq 2000 with 100+100 nt paired-end reads after adapter ligation with NEBNext reagents. To avoid cross-contamination, the mother libraries and the child libraries were prepared a month apart and sequenced in separate runs. Between 500,000 and 2,000,000 distinct TCR beta clonotypes were identified per donor. Naive TCR beta clonotypes were estimated from low-frequency clonotypes matched to each donor's FACS-determined naive share, without sorting.

Sequencing was carried out using blood. This chain joins TRBV20-1 to TRBJ2-5, with the D call perhaps TRBD1 or TRBD2, each one matching 5 bases. The assigned J gene may be wrong: the sequence end matches TRBJ2-1 better. The receptor was isolated from a woman in her 40s in good health. The DNA sequence follows: TGCAGTGCAACAATAACCGCCGGGACCCAAGAGACCCAGTTCTTC. It encodes CSATITAGTQETQFF.